This T cell receptor beta chain was found in a study of vaccination effects on CD4 cells after COVID-19. Comment on this clone: Its antigen is unidentified.

Germline-derived CDR1 and CDR2 are SQVTM and ANQGSEA. V shed 8 bases and J 7 bases; nucleotides not matched to a gene: 12. This CDR3 region has 15 residues. Assay used: immunoSEQ multiplex PCR; TCRdb lists only in-frame clones, some missing. The sample records 28,000 or so clones, more than 60% being singletons. Antigen-specific CD4+ T cells expanded by the ViraFEST assay with viral peptide pools were then sequenced. Following 10 days of culture, CD4+ T cells were isolated. Vaccination of participants consisted of two doses of either the BNT162b2 or mRNA-1273 vaccine. Cultures had half their medium replaced with IL-2 medium on days 3 and 7. Study outcomes and limitations: Clones that were induced by infection or by vaccine showed marked contraction late after vaccination. Just 1 of 255 vaccine-induced clones in healthy recipients was cross-reactive.

The chain combines TRBV29-1 with TRBJ2-1, with 12 nucleotides matching TRBD2. This clonotype was sampled from a human donor who received a COVID-19 vaccine. Sequencing was performed on CD4+ T cells from PBMCs cultured with HCoV-NL63 spike peptides, taken after COVID-19 vaccination. CDR3 sequence reads: CSLIRTSGRTNEQFF. CDR3 nucleotide sequence: TGCAGCCTCATCCGCACTAGCGGGAGGACAAATGAGCAGTTCTTC.